This T cell receptor beta chain was captured by sequencing in a study of beta chain features in type 1 diabetes. Study findings and constraints: Researchers report that Type 1 diabetes patients had moderately but significantly shorter TCRB CDR3s across all four CD4+ subsets.

The entirety of the isolated RNA underwent reverse transcription, so expressed TCRB transcripts were sequenced. Generated by immunoSEQ multiplex PCR, the TCRdb table keeps only in-frame clones and is missing some. The data contain 350,000 to 450,000 clones, more than 12% of them singletons. The sample holds a few counts of this clone. The antigen is undetermined. V gave up 4 bases and J gave up 6 bases; unmatched junction bases: 5. CDR1 is SGHRS, CDR2 YFSETQ, per germline. CDR3 length: 14 residues. This sequence joins TRBV5-1 and TRBJ2-4; TRBD1 matches at 9 bases. Material: naive CD4+ T cells from blood. The source of this sequence is a woman aged 18 to 35 in good health. The CDR3 DNA reads as TGCGCCAGCAGCCGACAGGGGGACGGAAACATTCAGTACTTC. Its protein is CASSRQGDGNIQYF.